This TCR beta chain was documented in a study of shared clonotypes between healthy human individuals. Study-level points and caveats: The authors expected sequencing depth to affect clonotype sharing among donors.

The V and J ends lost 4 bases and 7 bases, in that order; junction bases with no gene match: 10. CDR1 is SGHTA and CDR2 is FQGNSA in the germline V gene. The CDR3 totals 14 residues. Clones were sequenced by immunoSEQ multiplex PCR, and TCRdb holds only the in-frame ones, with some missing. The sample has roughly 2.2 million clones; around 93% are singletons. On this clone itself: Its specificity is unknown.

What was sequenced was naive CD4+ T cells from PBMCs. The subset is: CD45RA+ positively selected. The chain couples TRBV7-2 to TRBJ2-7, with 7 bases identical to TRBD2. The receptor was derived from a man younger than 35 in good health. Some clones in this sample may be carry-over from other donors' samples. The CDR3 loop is CASSWRETPGEQYF. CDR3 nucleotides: TGTGCCAGCAGCTGGCGGGAGACCCCGGGAGAGCAGTACTTC. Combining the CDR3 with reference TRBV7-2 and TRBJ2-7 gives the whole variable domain GAGVSQSPSNKVTEKGKDVELRCDPISGHTALYWYRQSLGQGLEFLIYFQGNSAPDKSGLPSDRFSAERTGGSVSTLTIQRTQQEDSAVYLCASSWRETPGEQYFGPGTRLTVT.